Each of the 7 T cell receptor beta chains below was sequenced from the same sample in a study of identical twins. TCRdb recomputed calls from the 5' RACE reads with MiXCR, one row per CDR3 protein. The sample has roughly 1,500,000 distinct CDR3 sequences, around a third seen once; the top ten hold about 0.27%. The sequenced sample consisted of cord blood. The receptors derive from a newborn girl in good health.

The chain combines TRBV29-1 with TRBJ2-3; D might be TRBD2 (6 bases). The V and J ends lost 1 base and 5 bases respectively, with 13 bases between them. Looked up from germline, CDR1 is SQVTM and CDR2 is ANQGSEA. The CDR3 is made up of 14 amino acids. The CDR3 here is CSVEGTAGRDTQYF. DNA for the CDR3: TGCAGCGTTGAAGGGACGGCGGGGCGAGATACGCAGTATTTT.

In this sample, this clonotype turned up once. V usage is TRBV25-1 and J usage is TRBJ1-2; 10 bases fit TRBD1. CDR3 length: 14 amino acids. J lost 6 bases, V lost 1 base, and 2 bases had no gene match. Germline loops: CDR1 MGHDK, CDR2 SYGVNS. The CDR3 DNA is TGTGCCAGCAGTGAATGGACAGGGGGTAATGGCTACACCTTC. It yields the protein CASSEWTGGNGYTF.

This clonotype has a count of ten or more. The chain couples TRBV6-2 or TRBV6-3 to TRBJ2-1, with D possibly being TRBD2 (6 bases). This CDR3 comprises 14 residues. From germline, CDR1 is MNHEY and CDR2 SVGEGT. Trimming removed 5 bases at V and 5 bases at J, with 13 bases between. This CDR3 is CASSLPGLHNEQFF. In nucleotides, the CDR3 is TGTGCCAGCAGTCTCCCGGGACTTCACAATGAGCAGTTCTTC.

The chain links TRBV9 to TRBJ2-7, with TRBD1 matching over 8 bases. Germline CDR1 SGDLS, CDR2 YYNGEE. CDR3 length: 17 residues. The V segment lost 3 bases and the J segment 2 bases; nucleotides outside the gene matches: 13. The CDR3 DNA reads as TGTGCCAGCAGCGCCCCCGCGACCGGGACAGGAGCCTACGAGCAGTACTTC. Its protein is CASSAPATGTGAYEQYF.

The chain links TRBV18 to TRBJ2-4; D gene ambiguous. Germline lookup yields CDR1 KGHSH and CDR2 LQKENI. Trimming pared 2 bases from V and 1 base from J, leaving 15 bases between. This CDR3 spans 17 amino acids. The CDR3 nucleotides are TGTGCCAGCTCACCAAATTCGTTCGGGCGGGCCAAAAACATTCAGTACTTC. Encoded protein: CASSPNSFGRAKNIQYF.

V is TRBV2 and J is TRBJ2-4; tentative D call: TRBD2 (5 bases). The DNA end is a closer match to TRBJ2-7, so the J assignment may be wrong. CDR1 and CDR2 from the germline V gene are SNHLY and FYNNEI. This CDR3 spans 13 amino acids. The CDR3 loop reads CASRRVTPYEQYF. In DNA form, the CDR3 reads TGTGCCAGCAGGAGGGTCACACCTTACGAGCAGTACTTC.

This clonotype was picked up a small number of times. The chain couples TRBV13 to TRBJ1-2; TRBD1 matches 12 bases. This CDR3 has 18 residues. Germline V gives CDR1 PRHDT, CDR2 FYEKMQ (reference sequence). With V trimmed by 3 bases and J by 5 bases, 13 bases remained unmatched. The CDR3 coding sequence is TGTGCCAGCAGCTTGGGACAGGGGGCTCCTGTTCTACCGTATGGCTACACCTTC. Translation gives CASSLGQGAPVLPYGYTF.